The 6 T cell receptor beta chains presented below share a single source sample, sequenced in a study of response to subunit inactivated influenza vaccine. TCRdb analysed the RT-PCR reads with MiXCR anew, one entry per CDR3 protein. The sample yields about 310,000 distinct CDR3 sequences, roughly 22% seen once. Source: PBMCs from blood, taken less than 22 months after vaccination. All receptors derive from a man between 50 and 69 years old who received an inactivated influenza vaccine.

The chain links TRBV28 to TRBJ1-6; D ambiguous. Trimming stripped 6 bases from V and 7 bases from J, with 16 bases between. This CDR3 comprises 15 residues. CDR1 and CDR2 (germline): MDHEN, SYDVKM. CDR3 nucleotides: TGTGCCAGCAGGACCCTGGAAACTTTAAATTCACCCCTCCACTTT. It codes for CASRTLETLNSPLHF. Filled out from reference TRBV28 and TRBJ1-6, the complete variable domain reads DVKVTQSSRYLVKRTGEKVFLECVQDMDHENMFWYRQDPGLGLRLIYFSYDVKMKEKGDIPEGYSVSREKKERFSLILESASTNQTSMYLCASRTLETLNSPLHFGNGTRLTVT.

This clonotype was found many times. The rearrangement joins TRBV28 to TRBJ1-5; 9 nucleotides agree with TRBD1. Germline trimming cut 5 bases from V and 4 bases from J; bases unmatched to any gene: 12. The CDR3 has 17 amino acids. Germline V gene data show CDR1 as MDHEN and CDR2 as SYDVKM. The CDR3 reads CASSPLAGQGINQPQHF. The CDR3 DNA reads TGTGCCAGCAGTCCCCTCGCCGGACAGGGGATAAATCAGCCCCAGCATTTT.

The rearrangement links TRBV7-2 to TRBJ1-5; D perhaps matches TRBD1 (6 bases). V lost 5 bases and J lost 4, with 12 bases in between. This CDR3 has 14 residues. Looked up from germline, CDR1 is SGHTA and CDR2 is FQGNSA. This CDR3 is CASSPTQGNQPQHF. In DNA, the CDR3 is TGTGCCAGCAGCCCAACCCAGGGGAATCAGCCCCAGCATTTT.

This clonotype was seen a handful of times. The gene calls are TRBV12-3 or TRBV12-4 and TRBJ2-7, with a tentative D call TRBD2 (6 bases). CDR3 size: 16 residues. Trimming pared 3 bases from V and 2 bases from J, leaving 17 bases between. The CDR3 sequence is CASSFLVGGSPYEQYF. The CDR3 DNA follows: TGTGCCAGCAGTTTTTTAGTCGGGGGATCACCCTACGAGCAGTACTTC.

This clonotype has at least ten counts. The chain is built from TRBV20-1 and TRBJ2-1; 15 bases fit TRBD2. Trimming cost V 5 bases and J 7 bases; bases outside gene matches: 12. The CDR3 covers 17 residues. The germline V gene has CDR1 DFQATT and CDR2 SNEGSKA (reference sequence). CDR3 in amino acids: CSAATMKGLAGGNEQFF. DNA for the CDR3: TGCAGTGCTGCTACCATGAAGGGACTAGCGGGAGGTAATGAGCAGTTCTTC.

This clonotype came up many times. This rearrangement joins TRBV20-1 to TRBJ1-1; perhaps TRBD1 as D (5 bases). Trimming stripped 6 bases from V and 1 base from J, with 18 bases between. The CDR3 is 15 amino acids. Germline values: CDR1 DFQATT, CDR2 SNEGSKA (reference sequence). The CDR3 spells CSAKFSTAGNTEAFF. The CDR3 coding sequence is TGCAGTGCAAAGTTCTCGACAGCGGGGAACACTGAAGCTTTCTTT.